A single sample gave rise to the 30 T cell receptor beta chains below, sequenced in a study of neurological immune-mediated disorders. Using its own MiXCR run on the 5' RACE reads, TCRdb lists one record per CDR3 protein. The sample records some 80,000 distinct CDR3 sequences, 4.3% being singletons. The time point here: longitudinal time-point 3. Material for sequencing was PBMCs. The receptors derive from a woman aged 55-70 years with multiple sclerosis.

This clonotype was counted only a few times. This chain connects TRBV20-1 to TRBJ1-5; D unclear. The V end was cut by 3 bases, the J end by 4 bases, with 16 bases between. CDR1 is DFQATT and CDR2 is SNEGSKA in the germline V gene (reference sequence). This CDR3 spans 15 amino acids. The CDR3 DNA reads as TGCAGTGCTAGGGCCGGGAGGGCGGGGAATCAGCCCCAGCATTTT. Protein: CSARAGRAGNQPQHF.

This clonotype appeared many times. V gene TRBV5-1 combines with J gene TRBJ2-1; 12 bases fit TRBD2. CDR1 SGHRS and CDR2 YFSETQ come from the germline V gene. The CDR3 sequence is 15 residues long. J was trimmed by 4 bases and V by 3 bases; bases with no gene match: 2. The CDR3, as DNA: TGCGCCAGCAGCTCGGGACTAGCGGGTTACAATGAGCAGTTCTTC. It is translated as CASSSGLAGYNEQFF.

In its sample, this clonotype was seen many times. The chain is built from TRBV5-1 and TRBJ2-5; D is ambiguous. The CDR3 has 13 residues. The germline V gene encodes CDR1 SGHRS and CDR2 YFSETQ. Trimming left V 0 bases short and J 5 bases short, with 8 bases between. As DNA, the CDR3 is TGCGCCAGCAGCTTGGCCAGTCAGGAGACCCAGTACTTC. As protein: CASSLASQETQYF.

On this clonotype: This sequence may be a read error, since a much larger clone differs from it by one base. V usage is TRBV5-1 and J usage is TRBJ2-2; D remains ambiguous. V shed 9 bases and J shed 3 bases, with 21 bases lying between them. The CDR3 has 16 residues. In germline, CDR1 is SGHRS, CDR2 YFSETQ. CDR3 coding DNA: TGCGCCACCAAGGAATCTGGACGAACGTACACCGGGGAGCTGTTTTTT. It codes for CATKESGRTYTGELFF.

Ten or more counts support this clonotype. The rearrangement links TRBV4-2 to TRBJ1-4, with 9 nucleotides matching TRBD1. Germline V lookup: CDR1 LGHNA, CDR2 YNFKEQ. The CDR3 runs to 15 residues. With 1 base clipped from V and 4 bases from J, the junction kept 1 base outside the gene matches. CDR3 nucleotides: TGTGCCAGCAGCCAAGGGGGACAGGGTAATGAAAAACTGTTTTTT. This sequence encodes CASSQGGQGNEKLFF.

This clonotype has a count of ten or more. The rearrangement joins TRBV6-5 to TRBJ2-1; 11 bases are shared with TRBD2. This CDR3 has 16 residues. J was trimmed by 7 bases and V by 5 bases; bases with no gene match: 10. Germline CDR1 MNHEY, CDR2 SVGAGI. The CDR3 bases are TGTGCCAGCAGTCCTTATACTAGCGGGGGAACGAATGAGCAGTTCTTC. Translation gives CASSPYTSGGTNEQFF.

The table lists this clonotype with many counts. The CDR3 reads CASSGLAGGAYEQYF. Here the CDR3 DNA reads TGTGCCAGCAGCGGACTAGCGGGGGGCGCCTACGAGCAGTACTTC. The chain recombines TRBV5-4 with TRBJ2-7; 14 nucleotides line up with TRBD2. CDR1 SGHNT and CDR2 YYREEE come from the germline V gene (reference sequence). The CDR3 consists of 15 residues. Losses at the gene ends were 4 bases for V and 2 bases for J; bases not matched to a gene: 2.

This clonotype was detected ten times or more. V is TRBV2 and J is TRBJ1-2, with D perhaps matching TRBD1 (5 bases). V was cut by 10 bases and J by 2 bases, with 11 bases left in between. The CDR3 contains 12 residues. The V gene's germline CDR1 is SNHLY and CDR2 FYNNEI. CDR3 region: CATSRDNYGYTF. Written as DNA, the CDR3 is TGTGCCACCTCCCGGGACAACTATGGCTACACCTTC.

Only a few counts were recorded for this clonotype. V and J are TRBV27 and TRBJ2-7; 7 bases match TRBD2. J lost 0 bases, V lost 5 bases, and 10 bases had no gene match. Germline-derived CDR1 and CDR2 are MNHEY and SMNVEV (reference sequence). The CDR3 sequence is 16 residues long. The CDR3 loop reads CASSPRLADSSYEQYF. CDR3 bases: TGTGCCAGCAGTCCCCGACTAGCTGATAGCTCCTACGAGCAGTACTTC.

This clonotype was counted ten times or more. The chain links TRBV29-1 to TRBJ2-3; unclear D gene. Trimming cost V 6 bases and J 4 bases, with 2 bases left between them. The germline gives CDR1 SQVTM, CDR2 ANQGSEA. The CDR3 totals 9 residues. The CDR3 bases are TGCAGCGTCTCAGATACGCAGTATTTT. The encoded protein is CSVSDTQYF.

This clonotype was seen many times. Here the CDR3 DNA reads TGTGCCAGCAGCCCGATAGGAGCTAACTATGGCTACACCTTC. Translated: CASSPIGANYGYTF. The chain combines TRBV3-1 with TRBJ1-2; D is undetermined. Between the trimmed V and J ends, which lost 4 bases and 0 bases, there was a span of 9 bases. The CDR3 loop spans 14 amino acids. Germline assignment: CDR1 LGHDT and CDR2 YNNKEL (reference sequence).

This clonotype has a count of ten or more. V usage is TRBV5-1 and J usage is TRBJ2-5; TRBD2 aligns across 8 bases. This CDR3 has 15 amino acids. CDR1 is SGHRS and CDR2 is YFSETQ in the germline V gene. After removal of 5 bases from V and 0 bases from J, the junction contained 6 bases not matched to a gene. CDR3 bases: TGCGCCAGCAGTACTAGCGGAAACGACCAAGAGACCCAGTACTTC. Residues: CASSTSGNDQETQYF.

This clonotype has at least ten counts. The chain carries TRBV9 and TRBJ1-1, with D uncertain. The CDR3 sequence is 12 residues long. Deletions cut 0 bases from V and 6 bases from J, with 6 bases between. Germline V CDR1 and CDR2: SGDLS, YYNGEE. The CDR3 loop reads CASSVEAPEAFF. The CDR3 coding sequence is TGTGCCAGCAGCGTAGAAGCTCCTGAAGCTTTCTTT.

This clonotype was counted at least ten times. This chain joins TRBV7-9 and TRBJ2-4; tentative D call: TRBD2 (6 bases). Germline CDR1 SEHNR, CDR2 FQNEAQ (reference sequence). V was pared by 5 bases and J by 4 bases, with 9 bases between. The CDR3 has 13 residues. The CDR3 sequence is CASSPREKNIQYF. CDR3 nucleotide sequence: TGTGCCAGCAGCCCTCGGGAGAAAAACATTCAGTACTTC.

This clonotype was observed at least ten times. CDR3 protein: CASSSTSGQETQYF. CDR3 sequence (DNA): TGCGCCAGCAGCTCGACTAGCGGCCAAGAGACCCAGTACTTC. The chain has TRBV5-1 and TRBJ2-5, with TRBD2 matching 9 bases. Looked up from germline, CDR1 is SGHRS and CDR2 is YFSETQ. Trimming removed 3 bases from V and 1 base from J; junction bases left unmatched: 1. CDR3 length equals 14 residues.

This clonotype occurred many times. The rearrangement links TRBV9 to TRBJ1-3; TRBD1 matches 7 bases. The germline gives CDR1 SGDLS, CDR2 YYNGEE. The CDR3 runs to 17 residues. The V and J ends lost 0 bases and 0 bases, in that order; junction bases with no gene match: 6. In nucleotides, the CDR3 is TGTGCCAGCAGCGTAGCTCCAGGGGGTATCTCTGGAAACACCATATATTTT. Its protein product is CASSVAPGGISGNTIYF.

This clonotype was recorded many times. This chain uses TRBV28 with TRBJ2-2; D is uncertain. CDR1 and CDR2 from the germline V gene are MDHEN and SYDVKM. There are 13 residues in the CDR3. V was cut by 7 bases and J by 8 bases, with 14 bases left in between. DNA of the CDR3: TGTGCCAGCATCTTCCGGCTCTCAGGGGAGCTGTTTTTT. Its protein is CASIFRLSGELFF.

This clonotype was counted ten times or more. The chain employs TRBV7-2 and TRBJ2-7; D is perhaps TRBD1 (5 bases). The CDR3 is 15 residues long. Germline values: CDR1 SGHTA, CDR2 FQGNSA. With 5 bases removed from V and 0 bases from J, the gap between germline ends came to 14 bases. The CDR3 sequence: CASSPGPGRSYEQYF. The DNA for the CDR3 is TGTGCCAGCAGCCCCGGGCCAGGGCGCTCCTACGAGCAGTACTTC.

This clonotype was seen at least ten times. V gene TRBV5-1 combines with J gene TRBJ1-1; 9 positions agree with TRBD1. The CDR3 loop spans 16 amino acids. Trimming removed 2 bases from V and 1 base from J; junction bases left unmatched: 6. The germline V gene encodes CDR1 SGHRS and CDR2 YFSETQ. CDR3 sequence (DNA): TGCGCCAGCAGCTTTGATCCGGGACAGGGGAACACTGAAGCTTTCTTT. It is translated as CASSFDPGQGNTEAFF.

This clonotype was detected only a few times. A much larger clone lies one base from this, so it may be a read error. This chain uses TRBV20-1 with TRBJ1-2; no clear D gene. The V gene's germline CDR1 is DFQATT and CDR2 SNEGSKA (reference sequence). V lost 5 bases to trimming and J lost 5 bases, with 12 bases between them. This CDR3 comprises 12 residues. The CDR3 here is CSAGMTGYGYTF. As DNA, the CDR3 is TGCAGTGCTGGCATGACGGGGTATGGCTACACCTTC.

In its sample, this clonotype was seen many times. The chain is built from TRBV6-6 and TRBJ1-2; 9 bases are shared with TRBD1. Germline trimming cut 5 bases from V and 4 bases from J; bases unmatched to any gene: 14. Looked up from germline, CDR1 is MNHNY and CDR2 is SVGAGI (reference sequence). CDR3 length: 17 amino acids. The CDR3 DNA follows: TGTGCCAGCAGTGTAACAGGGGGCGCAGGGGGAGGCTATGGCTACACCTTC. Translating it yields CASSVTGGAGGGYGYTF.

At least ten counts were recorded for this clonotype. This chain connects TRBV27 to TRBJ2-7; unclear D gene. The V end was cut by 5 bases, the J end by 7 bases, with 15 bases between. From germline, CDR1 is MNHEY and CDR2 SMNVEV (reference sequence). This CDR3 has 13 residues. The CDR3 sequence is CASSQNPLGEQYF. The CDR3 DNA sequence: TGTGCCAGCAGTCAAAATCCCTTGGGGGAGCAGTACTTC.

In its sample, this clonotype was seen many times. This chain connects TRBV20-1 to TRBJ1-1, with a tentative D call TRBD1 (6 bases). The CDR3 covers 16 residues. V gave up 2 bases and J gave up 9 bases, with 25 bases separating them. Germline CDR1 reads DFQATT; CDR2 reads SNEGSKA (reference sequence). CDR3 in DNA: TGCAGTGCTAGAAGTCGATGGTCAGGGGATCCCCGTAAAGCTTTCTTT. Residues: CSARSRWSGDPRKAFF.

There are many counts of this clonotype. The gene calls are TRBV5-1 and TRBJ1-1, with 7 bases identical to TRBD1. In germline, CDR1 is SGHRS, CDR2 YFSETQ. The length of the CDR3 is 14 residues. V lost 9 bases to trimming and J lost 4 bases; unmatched junction nucleotides: 12. Here the CDR3 reads CATKPDRRGTEAFF. In DNA, the CDR3 is TGCGCCACCAAACCGGACAGGCGGGGCACTGAAGCTTTCTTT.

This clonotype has at least ten counts. J is TRBJ2-7 and V is TRBV20-1; D is possibly TRBD1 (6 bases). Per germline, CDR1 DFQATT and CDR2 SNEGSKA (reference sequence). V lost 8 bases and J 2 bases, leaving 19 bases between the germline ends. The CDR3 spans 14 residues. The CDR3 sequence is CSLRNRVSPYEQYF. The DNA of the CDR3 is TGCAGTCTAAGGAACAGGGTATCCCCCTACGAGCAGTACTTC.

This clonotype occurred many times. V usage is TRBV6-5 and J usage is TRBJ2-7; TRBD1 matches at 9 bases. The trim removed 2 bases at V and 4 bases at J, leaving 9 bases unmatched. CDR3 length equals 16 residues. Per germline, CDR1 MNHEY and CDR2 SVGAGI. CDR3 sequence reads: CASSYRGTGKRYEQYF. The CDR3 coding sequence is TGTGCCAGCAGTTACCGTGGGACAGGGAAACGGTACGAGCAGTACTTC.

The table lists this clonotype with many counts. V gene TRBV5-1 combines with J gene TRBJ1-1; TRBD1 matches 9 bases. This CDR3 comprises 16 residues. The V segment lost 5 bases and the J segment 0 bases; nucleotides outside the gene matches: 8. CDR1 SGHRS and CDR2 YFSETQ come from the germline V gene. This CDR3 is CASSLSGQGMNTEAFF. The CDR3 DNA reads as TGCGCCAGCAGTTTGTCGGGACAGGGCATGAACACTGAAGCTTTCTTT. Full variable domain (remainder filled in from reference TRBV5-1 and TRBJ1-1): KAGVTQTPRYLIKTRGQQVTLSCSPISGHRSVSWYQQTPGQGLQFLFEYFSETQRNKGNFPGRFSGRQFSNSRSEMNVSTLELGDSALYLCASSLSGQGMNTEAFFGQGTRLTVV.

Ten or more counts support this clonotype. The CDR3, as DNA: TGTGCCAGCCTCCGATCGAACACCGGGGAGCTGTTTTTT. This encodes CASLRSNTGELFF. The chain employs TRBV18 and TRBJ2-2; D gene unclear. The CDR3 runs to 13 residues. V lost 8 bases and J 0 bases, leaving 7 bases between the germline ends. CDR1 and CDR2 from the germline V gene are KGHSH and LQKENI.

This clonotype was seen many times. The chain has TRBV5-1 and TRBJ2-7; D might be TRBD1 or TRBD2, each matching 5 bases. Germline CDR1 SGHRS, CDR2 YFSETQ. V dropped 3 bases and J dropped 2 bases, with 12 bases sitting between them. The CDR3 length is 14 residues. DNA for the CDR3: TGCGCCAGCAGCTCACCCGGGACGGCCTACGAGCAGTACTTC. Its translation: CASSSPGTAYEQYF.

This clonotype was observed many times. V is TRBV6-5 and J is TRBJ1-2; 9 positions agree with TRBD1. The CDR3 has 15 residues. J lost 7 bases, V lost 2 bases, and 8 bases had no gene match. Germline CDR1 MNHEY, CDR2 SVGAGI. The DNA of the CDR3 is TGTGCCAGCAGTTACAGGGGACAGGGAAAAGGTGGCTACACCTTC. It yields the protein CASSYRGQGKGGYTF.